A selection of T cell receptor beta chains follows, all from one sample in a study of T cells after yellow fever vaccination. TCRdb used MiXCR to reprocess the 5' RACE reads, holding one entry per CDR3 protein. The sample has 620,000 or so distinct CDR3 sequences, more than 9% seen once. This specimen was PBMCs, taken on the day of the yellow fever booster vaccination. The receptors come from a man between 25 and 39 years old who received the YFV17D yellow fever vaccine. Each CDR3 is given without its conserved first and last residue. Each record gives: J gene, V gene, CDR3 protein.

J gene: TRBJ2-7; V gene: TRBV21-1; CDR3 protein: ASTFLGLAGVPFYEQY
J gene: TRBJ2-7; V gene: TRBV28; CDR3 protein: ASSFSDGSSYEQY
J gene: TRBJ2-1; V gene: TRBV28; CDR3 protein: ASSLILPSGRYNEQF
J gene: TRBJ1-2; V gene: TRBV4-2; CDR3 protein: ASSQDPGFRYGYT
J gene: TRBJ1-1; V gene: TRBV20-1; CDR3 protein: SVKDPGQGLTEAF
J gene: TRBJ2-7; V gene: TRBV3-1; CDR3 protein: ASNQGGSYEQY
J gene: TRBJ2-1; V gene: TRBV12-3/TRBV12-4; CDR3 protein: ASSYINNEQF
J gene: TRBJ2-4; V gene: TRBV24-1; CDR3 protein: ATSEKSLAKNIQY
J gene: TRBJ2-5; V gene: TRBV7-9; CDR3 protein: ASSPGAGGETQY
J gene: TRBJ2-7; V gene: TRBV12-3/TRBV12-4; CDR3 protein: ASSLVGGQY
J gene: TRBJ2-3; V gene: TRBV12-3/TRBV12-4; CDR3 protein: ASSPDRAITDTQY
J gene: TRBJ2-2; V gene: TRBV18; CDR3 protein: ASSPRTGPGELF
J gene: TRBJ2-3; V gene: TRBV7-9; CDR3 protein: ASSSMKAGTLDTQY
J gene: TRBJ2-1; V gene: TRBV20-1; CDR3 protein: SASGLAGFYNEQF
J gene: TRBJ2-5; V gene: TRBV9; CDR3 protein: ASSVVDGARVGTQY
J gene: TRBJ2-7; V gene: TRBV19; CDR3 protein: ASSMSHLSSSYEQY
J gene: TRBJ1-2; V gene: TRBV13; CDR3 protein: ASSLGRAQNYGYT
J gene: TRBJ2-7; V gene: TRBV5-1; CDR3 protein: ASSHPDGEQY
J gene: TRBJ1-2; V gene: TRBV20-1; CDR3 protein: SASSGFGTGGYT
J gene: TRBJ2-3; V gene: TRBV18; CDR3 protein: ASSAQQGGDTQY
J gene: TRBJ2-3; V gene: TRBV3-1; CDR3 protein: ASSQIGTSGTDTQY
J gene: TRBJ2-4; V gene: TRBV6-5; CDR3 protein: ASSYSQTRNIQY
J gene: TRBJ2-7; V gene: TRBV13; CDR3 protein: ASSIWTSGDYEQY
J gene: TRBJ1-1; V gene: TRBV20-1; CDR3 protein: SANIRGRGTEAF
J gene: TRBJ1-5; V gene: TRBV7-9; CDR3 protein: ASGSGGYSNQPQH
J gene: TRBJ2-2; V gene: TRBV24-1; CDR3 protein: ATSDPSRENTGELF
J gene: TRBJ2-7; V gene: TRBV30; CDR3 protein: AWSVPTTKEQY
J gene: TRBJ2-2; V gene: TRBV19; CDR3 protein: ASSILAGVSTGELF
J gene: TRBJ2-1; V gene: TRBV15; CDR3 protein: ATSGPVKGEGEQF
J gene: TRBJ2-7; V gene: TRBV4-3; CDR3 protein: ASSRTDSGLYEQY
J gene: TRBJ1-4; V gene: TRBV3-1; CDR3 protein: ASSRSGLGEKLF
J gene: TRBJ2-7; V gene: TRBV6-1; CDR3 protein: ASSPPPGQGVVRQY
J gene: TRBJ2-5; V gene: TRBV5-5; CDR3 protein: ASSLSSSEHQETQY
J gene: TRBJ1-4; V gene: TRBV2; CDR3 protein: ASGERTGGLNEKLF
J gene: TRBJ1-5; V gene: TRBV9; CDR3 protein: ASSLHGDNNQPQH
J gene: TRBJ2-3; V gene: TRBV20-1; CDR3 protein: SARGSIAGGMRTDTQY
J gene: TRBJ2-2; V gene: TRBV4-3; CDR3 protein: ASSLTSGRVNTGELF
J gene: TRBJ2-7; V gene: TRBV7-8; CDR3 protein: ASRAGTRSYEQY
J gene: TRBJ2-1; V gene: TRBV23-1; CDR3 protein: ASTTGTPEAGGNEQF
J gene: TRBJ1-2; V gene: TRBV4-2; CDR3 protein: ASSHEGPAYGYT
J gene: TRBJ2-1; V gene: TRBV3-1; CDR3 protein: ASSLWNEQF
J gene: TRBJ1-5; V gene: TRBV18; CDR3 protein: ASSADRDNGQPQH
J gene: TRBJ2-4; V gene: TRBV29-1; CDR3 protein: SVGTGVDIQY
J gene: TRBJ1-4; V gene: TRBV5-1; CDR3 protein: ASSLMGATNEKLF
J gene: TRBJ2-1; V gene: TRBV4-2; CDR3 protein: ASSQYGTSVEF
J gene: TRBJ2-5; V gene: TRBV19; CDR3 protein: ASSRRGWQTQY
J gene: TRBJ2-1; V gene: TRBV18; CDR3 protein: ASSPPGQGHYNEQF
J gene: TRBJ2-5; V gene: TRBV29-1; CDR3 protein: SADPKLGTQY